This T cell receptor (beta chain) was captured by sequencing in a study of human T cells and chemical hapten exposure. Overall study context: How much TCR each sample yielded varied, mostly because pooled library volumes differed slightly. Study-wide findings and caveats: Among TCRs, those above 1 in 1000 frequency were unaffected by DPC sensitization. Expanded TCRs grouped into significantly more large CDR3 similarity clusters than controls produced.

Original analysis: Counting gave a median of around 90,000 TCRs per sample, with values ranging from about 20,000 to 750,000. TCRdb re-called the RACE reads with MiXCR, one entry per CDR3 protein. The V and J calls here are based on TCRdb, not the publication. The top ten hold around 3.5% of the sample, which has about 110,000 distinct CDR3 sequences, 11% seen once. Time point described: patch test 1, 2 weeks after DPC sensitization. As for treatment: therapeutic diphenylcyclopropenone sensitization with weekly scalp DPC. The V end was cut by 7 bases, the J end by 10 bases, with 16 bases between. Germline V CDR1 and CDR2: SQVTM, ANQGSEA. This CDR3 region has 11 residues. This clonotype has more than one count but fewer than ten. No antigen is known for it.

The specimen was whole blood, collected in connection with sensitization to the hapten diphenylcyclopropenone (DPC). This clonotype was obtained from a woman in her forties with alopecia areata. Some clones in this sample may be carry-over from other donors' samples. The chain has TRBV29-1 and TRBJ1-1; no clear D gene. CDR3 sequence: CSATASGGAFF. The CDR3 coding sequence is TGCAGCGCTACAGCCTCCGGAGGAGCTTTCTTT.